This T cell receptor (beta chain) was captured by sequencing in a study of T cells in Graves' hyperthyroidism and ophthalmopathy. Amplified TCR beta CDR3 regions derived from RNA transcripts. TCR CDR3 underwent first-round RT-PCR with the HTBI primer set. One entry per CDR3 protein, called by TCRdb with MiXCR from the multiplex PCR reads. Of 480,000 or so distinct CDR3 sequences listed, approximately 14% are singletons. The CDR3 consists of 12 residues. The germline V and J ends were trimmed by 3 bases and 6 bases, with 9 bases remaining between them. Looked up from germline, CDR1 is SGHAT and CDR2 is FQNNGV. The sample holds a few counts of this clonotype.

This sequence was found in a woman under 30 with Graves' hyperthyroidism. The chain recombines TRBV11-2 with TRBJ2-7; D remains ambiguous. Sequencing was done on a sample of blood. The CDR3 region is CASSFRVFEQYV. The CDR3 DNA reads TGTGCCAGCAGCTTTCGGGTGTTCGAGCAGTACGTC.